This T cell receptor beta chain is from a study of T cells in Graves' hyperthyroidism and ophthalmopathy. Study-wide results and caveats: Most thyroid clonotypes expanded above 0.001 appeared in blood too.

Amplified TCR beta CDR3 regions came from RNA transcripts. Using the HTBI primer set, a first-round RT-PCR was run on the TCR CDR3. TCRdb re-called the multiplex PCR reads through MiXCR, storing one row per CDR3 protein. The data contain some 770,000 distinct CDR3 sequences, around 17% of them singletons. In its sample, this clonotype was seen a few times. The antigen remains undetermined. The sequenced sample consisted of blood. This sequence originates from a man aged 18 to 29 with Graves' hyperthyroidism.

CDR3 sequence: CASSYYRDNTGELFF. The CDR3, as DNA: TGTGCCAGCAGTTATTACAGGGATAACACCGGGGAGCTGTTTTTT. This chain joins TRBV6-1 and TRBJ2-2; perhaps TRBD1 as D (6 bases). There are 15 residues in the CDR3. V lost 5 bases, J lost 2 bases, and 12 bases lay in between. The V gene's germline CDR1 is MNHNS and CDR2 SASEGT.